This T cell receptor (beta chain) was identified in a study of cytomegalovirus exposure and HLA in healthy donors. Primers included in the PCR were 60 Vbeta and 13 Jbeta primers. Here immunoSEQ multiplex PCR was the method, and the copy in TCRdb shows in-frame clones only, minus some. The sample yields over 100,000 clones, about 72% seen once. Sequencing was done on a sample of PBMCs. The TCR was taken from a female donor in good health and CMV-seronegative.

The CDR3 spells CASSPPGGGTPLHF. The CDR3 coding sequence is TGTGCCAGCAGCCCGCCAGGGGGCGGGACACCCCTCCACTTT. The chain couples TRBV7-9 to TRBJ1-6, with 8 positions matching TRBD1. The J segment lost 11 bases and the V segment lost 5 bases, leaving 8 bases of the junction unmatched. The CDR3 consists of 14 residues. Germline CDR1 is SEHNR and CDR2 is FQNEAQ (reference sequence).